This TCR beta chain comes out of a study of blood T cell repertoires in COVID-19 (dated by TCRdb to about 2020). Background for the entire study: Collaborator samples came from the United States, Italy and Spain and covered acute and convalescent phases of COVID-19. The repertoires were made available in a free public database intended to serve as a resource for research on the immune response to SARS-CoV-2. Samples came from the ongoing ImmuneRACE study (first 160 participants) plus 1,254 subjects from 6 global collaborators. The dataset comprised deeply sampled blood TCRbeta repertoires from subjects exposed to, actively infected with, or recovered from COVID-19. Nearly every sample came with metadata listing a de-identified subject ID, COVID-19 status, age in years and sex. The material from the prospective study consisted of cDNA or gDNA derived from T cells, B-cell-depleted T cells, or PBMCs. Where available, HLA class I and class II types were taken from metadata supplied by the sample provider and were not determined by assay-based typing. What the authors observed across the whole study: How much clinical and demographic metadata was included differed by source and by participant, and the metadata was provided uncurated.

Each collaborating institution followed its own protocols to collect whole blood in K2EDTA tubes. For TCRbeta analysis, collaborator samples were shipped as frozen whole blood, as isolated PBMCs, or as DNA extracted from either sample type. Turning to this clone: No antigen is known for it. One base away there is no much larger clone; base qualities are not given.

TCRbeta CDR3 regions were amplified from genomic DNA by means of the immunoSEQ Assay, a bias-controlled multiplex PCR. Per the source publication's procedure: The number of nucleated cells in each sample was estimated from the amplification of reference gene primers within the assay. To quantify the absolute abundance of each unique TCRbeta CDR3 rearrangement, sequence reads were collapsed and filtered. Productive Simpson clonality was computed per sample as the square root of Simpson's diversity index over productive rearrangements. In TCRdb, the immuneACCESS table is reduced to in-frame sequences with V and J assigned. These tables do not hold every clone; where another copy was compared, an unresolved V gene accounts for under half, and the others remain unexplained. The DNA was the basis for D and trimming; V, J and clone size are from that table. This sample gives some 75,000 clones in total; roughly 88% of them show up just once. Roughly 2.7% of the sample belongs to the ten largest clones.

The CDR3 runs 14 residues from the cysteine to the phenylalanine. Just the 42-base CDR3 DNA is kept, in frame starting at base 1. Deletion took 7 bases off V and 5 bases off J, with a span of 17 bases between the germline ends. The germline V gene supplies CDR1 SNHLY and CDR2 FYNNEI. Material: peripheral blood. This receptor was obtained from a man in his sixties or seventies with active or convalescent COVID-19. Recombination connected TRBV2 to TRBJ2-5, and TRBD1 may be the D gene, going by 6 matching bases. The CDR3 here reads CASNQNRDHETQYF. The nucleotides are TGTGCCAGCAATCAGAACAGGGATCACGAGACCCAGTACTTC.